The 11 T cell receptor beta chains below all came from one sample that was sequenced in a study of control samples from healthy donors and cancer patients. Here immunoSEQ multiplex PCR was the method, and the copy in TCRdb shows in-frame clones only, minus some. The sample lists 130,000 or so clones, around 92% occurring once. Sequencing was performed on blood. All receptors derive from a man between 45 and 60 years old in good health.

The genes are TRBV24-1 and TRBJ1-2; perhaps TRBD1 as D (5 bases). The V gene lost 4 bases and the J gene lost 2 bases, with 16 bases spanning the gap. The CDR3 contains 16 residues. CDR1 KGHDR and CDR2 SFDVKD come from the germline V gene. The CDR3 sequence: CATSERGPQGNYGYTF. DNA for the CDR3: TGTGCCACCAGTGAGAGGGGACCTCAAGGGAACTATGGCTACACCTTC.

The V call is TRBV7-6, the J call TRBJ1-6, with a tentative D call TRBD1 (5 bases). Per the germline V gene, CDR1 is SGHVS and CDR2 is FNYEAQ. V lost 0 bases, J lost 3 bases, and 6 bases lay in between. CDR3 length equals 15 residues. The CDR3 nucleotides are TGTGCCAGCAGCTTAGCACAGGACTATAATTCACCCCTCCACTTT. It encodes CASSLAQDYNSPLHF.

This clone appeared once. The chain has TRBV7-2 and TRBJ2-5; 7 bases are a match to TRBD2. The junction had 16 bases not matched to a gene; V was cut back by 4 bases and J by 2 bases. Germline V gives CDR1 SGHTA, CDR2 FQGNSA. The CDR3 is 18 amino acids. The CDR3 here is CASSSPGLPAHLQETQYF. Written as DNA, the CDR3 is TGTGCCAGCAGCTCCCCGGGACTACCGGCACATCTACAAGAGACCCAGTACTTC. The full variable domain, its missing parts supplied by reference TRBV7-2 and TRBJ2-5, is GAGVSQSPSNKVTEKGKDVELRCDPISGHTALYWYRQSLGQGLEFLIYFQGNSAPDKSGLPSDRFSAERTGGSVSTLTIQRTQQEDSAVYLCASSSPGLPAHLQETQYFGPGTRLLVL.

This chain joins TRBV19 and TRBJ1-2; a weak D match, TRBD1 (6 bases). The CDR3 length is 14 residues. Germline V lookup: CDR1 LNHDA, CDR2 SQIVND (reference sequence). V was shortened by 11 bases and J by 6 bases, with 22 bases between the two germline ends. The DNA of the CDR3 is TGTGCCGCGACCCCAGGGGTCCTTGAAGATGGCTACACCTTC. Its translation is CAATPGVLEDGYTF.

V gene TRBV5-1 combines with J gene TRBJ1-6, with D unclear. Germline V lookup: CDR1 SGHRS, CDR2 YFSETQ. This CDR3 is 15 amino acids long. Trimming left V 0 bases short and J 7 bases short, with 11 bases between. The DNA for the CDR3 is TGCGCCAGCAGCTTGGCCCCGGGTGACAATTCACCCCTCCACTTT. Translating gives CASSLAPGDNSPLHF.

The rearrangement uses TRBV10-3 and TRBJ1-1; D unclear. Trimming left V 8 bases short and J 1 base short, with 5 bases between. The CDR3 runs 11 residues. In germline, CDR1 is ENHRY, CDR2 SYGVKD. CDR3 sequence: CAIGQNTEAFF. Written as DNA, the CDR3 is TGTGCCATCGGGCAGAACACTGAAGCTTTCTTT.

This chain links TRBV6-5 with TRBJ1-1; TRBD1 is a possible D gene (5 bases). Looked up from germline, CDR1 is MNHEY and CDR2 is SVGAGI. The CDR3 is 10 amino acids. The V and J ends lost 11 bases and 4 bases respectively, with 8 bases between them. The CDR3 sequence: CARGGTEAFF. DNA for the CDR3: TGTGCCCGTGGGGGCACTGAAGCTTTCTTT.

This chain joins TRBV25-1 and TRBJ2-3; D is perhaps TRBD2 (6 bases). The CDR3 extends over 14 amino acids. Trimming pared 4 bases from V and 2 bases from J, leaving 10 bases between. Germline V gives CDR1 MGHDK, CDR2 SYGVNS. CDR3 amino acids: CASSGRGDTDTQYF. The CDR3 nucleotides are TGTGCCAGCAGTGGGCGGGGCGACACAGATACGCAGTATTTT.

The gene calls are TRBV7-2 and TRBJ1-5, with no clear D. Per the germline V gene, CDR1 is SGHTA and CDR2 is FQGNSA. V was cut by 3 bases and J by 0 bases, with 9 bases left in between. The CDR3 loop spans 15 amino acids. In DNA, the CDR3 is TGTGCCAGCAGCTTCCCGGGGTATAGCAATCAGCCCCAGCATTTT. This encodes CASSFPGYSNQPQHF.

This clone was recorded only once. The gene calls are TRBV29-1 and TRBJ2-6; D ambiguous. CDR3 length: 13 amino acids. The V gene's germline CDR1 is SQVTM and CDR2 ANQGSEA. V shed 5 bases and J shed 2 bases, with 7 bases lying between them. DNA for the CDR3: TGCAGCGTTATGCGCGCTGGGGCCAACGTCCTGACTTTC. It is translated as CSVMRAGANVLTF.

The CDR3 bases are TGTGCCAGCTCACCACTAGGGCGAAATAATTCACCCCTCCACTTT. Amino acids: CASSPLGRNNSPLHF. The chain couples TRBV18 to TRBJ1-6; D call uncertain. V was clipped by 1 base and J by 5 bases, with 9 bases between them. The germline V gene encodes CDR1 KGHSH and CDR2 LQKENI. This CDR3 spans 15 amino acids.